The 5 T cell receptor beta chains presented below share a single source sample, sequenced in a study of blood T cell repertoires in COVID-19. TCRdb keeps only in-frame clones here, not all; method: immunoSEQ multiplex PCR. The data show 150,000 to 200,000 clones, 90% seen once. Sequencing was performed on peripheral blood. These receptors all come from a man aged 50-60 years with acute or convalescent COVID-19.

This sequence joins TRBV2 and TRBJ2-5; 9 bases map to TRBD1. V trimming: 6 bases; J trimming: 5 bases; junction bases outside the gene matches: 4. The CDR3 sequence is 13 residues long. Germline CDR1 is SNHLY and CDR2 is FYNNEI. The CDR3 DNA follows: TGTGCCAGCAGGAGGGACAGGGACGAGACCCAGTACTTC. Translation: CASRRDRDETQYF.

V gene TRBV4-2 combines with J gene TRBJ1-2; the match to TRBD1 covers 7 bases. The CDR3 runs 15 residues. After removal of 0 bases from V and 8 bases from J, the junction contained 9 bases not matched to a gene. The germline V gene encodes CDR1 LGHNA and CDR2 YNFKEQ. CDR3 DNA sequence: TGTGCCAGCAGCCAAGATCGCACAGGGGAGCGCGGCTACACCTTC. Translated: CASSQDRTGERGYTF.

This chain links TRBV7-3 with TRBJ2-1, with 9 nucleotides matching TRBD2. V was pared by 5 bases and J by 7 bases, with 9 bases of the junction left unmatched. The germline V gene encodes CDR1 SGHTA and CDR2 FQGTGA. The CDR3 extends over 15 amino acids. The CDR3 reads CASSAARAGGNEQFF. CDR3 sequence (DNA): TGTGCCAGCAGCGCCGCCCGGGCGGGAGGGAATGAGCAGTTCTTC.

The CDR3 loop is CASINRGQANYGYTF. The CDR3 bases are TGTGCCAGCATCAACAGGGGGCAGGCTAACTATGGCTACACCTTC. V and J are TRBV2 and TRBJ1-2, with 9 nucleotides matching TRBD1. This CDR3 spans 15 amino acids. CDR1 and CDR2 (germline): SNHLY, FYNNEI. Unmatched junction bases numbered 6, after V lost 7 bases and J lost 0 bases.

The rearrangement uses TRBV27 and TRBJ2-3, with TRBD1 matching over 8 bases. The CDR3 covers 15 residues. Germline assignment: CDR1 MNHEY and CDR2 SMNVEV (reference sequence). Trimming cost V 5 bases and J 1 base; bases outside gene matches: 5. This CDR3 is CASSQGARGTDTQYF. The DNA of the CDR3 is TGTGCCAGCAGTCAGGGGGCGAGGGGCACAGATACGCAGTATTTT.